The clone carrying this T cell receptor beta chain has a count of ten or more. The antigen is not known. The diagnostic basis comprised clinical symptoms, serum thyroxine and TRAb, thyroid ultrasound and orbital computed tomography. The source of the PBMCs was 9.5 to 10 ml of fresh peripheral blood. The CDR3 length is 14 residues. Trimming pared 7 bases from V and 3 bases from J, leaving 12 bases between. Germline assignment: CDR1 KGHDR and CDR2 SFDVKD. The data originate from a study of T cells in Graves' hyperthyroidism and ophthalmopathy. Study results and limitations: Before onset, by a median of 6.5 months, the model predicted ophthalmopathy. Most thyroid clonotypes expanded above 0.001 appeared in blood too.

Using RNA transcripts as the source, TCR beta CDR3 regions were amplified. Primed by the HTBI set, a first-round RT-PCR was run on the TCR CDR3. TCRdb independently ran MiXCR on the multiplex PCR reads; one entry per CDR3 protein. The repertoire holds hundreds of thousands of distinct CDR3 sequences, with approximately 15% as singletons. The receptor was isolated from a woman in her thirties with Graves' hyperthyroidism that later progressed to Graves' ophthalmopathy. The specimen sequenced was blood. The rearrangement uses TRBV24-1 and TRBJ1-5, with D unclear. The CDR3 DNA reads TGTGCCACCAGCGGTGACCGACTCAATCAGCCCCAGCATTTT. Translating gives CATSGDRLNQPQHF.